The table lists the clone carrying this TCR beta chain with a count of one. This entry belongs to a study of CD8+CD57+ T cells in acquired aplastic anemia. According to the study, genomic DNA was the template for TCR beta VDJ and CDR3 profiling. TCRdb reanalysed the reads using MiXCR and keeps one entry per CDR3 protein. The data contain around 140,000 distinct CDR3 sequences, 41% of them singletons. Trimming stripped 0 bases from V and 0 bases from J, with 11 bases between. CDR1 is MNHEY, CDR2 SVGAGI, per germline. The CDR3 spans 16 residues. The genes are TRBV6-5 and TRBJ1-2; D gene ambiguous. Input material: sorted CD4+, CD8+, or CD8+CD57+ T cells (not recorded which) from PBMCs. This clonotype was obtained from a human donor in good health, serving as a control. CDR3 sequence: CASSYSLHTTNYGYTF. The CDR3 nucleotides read TGTGCCAGCAGTTACTCATTACACACAACTAACTATGGCTACACCTTC.